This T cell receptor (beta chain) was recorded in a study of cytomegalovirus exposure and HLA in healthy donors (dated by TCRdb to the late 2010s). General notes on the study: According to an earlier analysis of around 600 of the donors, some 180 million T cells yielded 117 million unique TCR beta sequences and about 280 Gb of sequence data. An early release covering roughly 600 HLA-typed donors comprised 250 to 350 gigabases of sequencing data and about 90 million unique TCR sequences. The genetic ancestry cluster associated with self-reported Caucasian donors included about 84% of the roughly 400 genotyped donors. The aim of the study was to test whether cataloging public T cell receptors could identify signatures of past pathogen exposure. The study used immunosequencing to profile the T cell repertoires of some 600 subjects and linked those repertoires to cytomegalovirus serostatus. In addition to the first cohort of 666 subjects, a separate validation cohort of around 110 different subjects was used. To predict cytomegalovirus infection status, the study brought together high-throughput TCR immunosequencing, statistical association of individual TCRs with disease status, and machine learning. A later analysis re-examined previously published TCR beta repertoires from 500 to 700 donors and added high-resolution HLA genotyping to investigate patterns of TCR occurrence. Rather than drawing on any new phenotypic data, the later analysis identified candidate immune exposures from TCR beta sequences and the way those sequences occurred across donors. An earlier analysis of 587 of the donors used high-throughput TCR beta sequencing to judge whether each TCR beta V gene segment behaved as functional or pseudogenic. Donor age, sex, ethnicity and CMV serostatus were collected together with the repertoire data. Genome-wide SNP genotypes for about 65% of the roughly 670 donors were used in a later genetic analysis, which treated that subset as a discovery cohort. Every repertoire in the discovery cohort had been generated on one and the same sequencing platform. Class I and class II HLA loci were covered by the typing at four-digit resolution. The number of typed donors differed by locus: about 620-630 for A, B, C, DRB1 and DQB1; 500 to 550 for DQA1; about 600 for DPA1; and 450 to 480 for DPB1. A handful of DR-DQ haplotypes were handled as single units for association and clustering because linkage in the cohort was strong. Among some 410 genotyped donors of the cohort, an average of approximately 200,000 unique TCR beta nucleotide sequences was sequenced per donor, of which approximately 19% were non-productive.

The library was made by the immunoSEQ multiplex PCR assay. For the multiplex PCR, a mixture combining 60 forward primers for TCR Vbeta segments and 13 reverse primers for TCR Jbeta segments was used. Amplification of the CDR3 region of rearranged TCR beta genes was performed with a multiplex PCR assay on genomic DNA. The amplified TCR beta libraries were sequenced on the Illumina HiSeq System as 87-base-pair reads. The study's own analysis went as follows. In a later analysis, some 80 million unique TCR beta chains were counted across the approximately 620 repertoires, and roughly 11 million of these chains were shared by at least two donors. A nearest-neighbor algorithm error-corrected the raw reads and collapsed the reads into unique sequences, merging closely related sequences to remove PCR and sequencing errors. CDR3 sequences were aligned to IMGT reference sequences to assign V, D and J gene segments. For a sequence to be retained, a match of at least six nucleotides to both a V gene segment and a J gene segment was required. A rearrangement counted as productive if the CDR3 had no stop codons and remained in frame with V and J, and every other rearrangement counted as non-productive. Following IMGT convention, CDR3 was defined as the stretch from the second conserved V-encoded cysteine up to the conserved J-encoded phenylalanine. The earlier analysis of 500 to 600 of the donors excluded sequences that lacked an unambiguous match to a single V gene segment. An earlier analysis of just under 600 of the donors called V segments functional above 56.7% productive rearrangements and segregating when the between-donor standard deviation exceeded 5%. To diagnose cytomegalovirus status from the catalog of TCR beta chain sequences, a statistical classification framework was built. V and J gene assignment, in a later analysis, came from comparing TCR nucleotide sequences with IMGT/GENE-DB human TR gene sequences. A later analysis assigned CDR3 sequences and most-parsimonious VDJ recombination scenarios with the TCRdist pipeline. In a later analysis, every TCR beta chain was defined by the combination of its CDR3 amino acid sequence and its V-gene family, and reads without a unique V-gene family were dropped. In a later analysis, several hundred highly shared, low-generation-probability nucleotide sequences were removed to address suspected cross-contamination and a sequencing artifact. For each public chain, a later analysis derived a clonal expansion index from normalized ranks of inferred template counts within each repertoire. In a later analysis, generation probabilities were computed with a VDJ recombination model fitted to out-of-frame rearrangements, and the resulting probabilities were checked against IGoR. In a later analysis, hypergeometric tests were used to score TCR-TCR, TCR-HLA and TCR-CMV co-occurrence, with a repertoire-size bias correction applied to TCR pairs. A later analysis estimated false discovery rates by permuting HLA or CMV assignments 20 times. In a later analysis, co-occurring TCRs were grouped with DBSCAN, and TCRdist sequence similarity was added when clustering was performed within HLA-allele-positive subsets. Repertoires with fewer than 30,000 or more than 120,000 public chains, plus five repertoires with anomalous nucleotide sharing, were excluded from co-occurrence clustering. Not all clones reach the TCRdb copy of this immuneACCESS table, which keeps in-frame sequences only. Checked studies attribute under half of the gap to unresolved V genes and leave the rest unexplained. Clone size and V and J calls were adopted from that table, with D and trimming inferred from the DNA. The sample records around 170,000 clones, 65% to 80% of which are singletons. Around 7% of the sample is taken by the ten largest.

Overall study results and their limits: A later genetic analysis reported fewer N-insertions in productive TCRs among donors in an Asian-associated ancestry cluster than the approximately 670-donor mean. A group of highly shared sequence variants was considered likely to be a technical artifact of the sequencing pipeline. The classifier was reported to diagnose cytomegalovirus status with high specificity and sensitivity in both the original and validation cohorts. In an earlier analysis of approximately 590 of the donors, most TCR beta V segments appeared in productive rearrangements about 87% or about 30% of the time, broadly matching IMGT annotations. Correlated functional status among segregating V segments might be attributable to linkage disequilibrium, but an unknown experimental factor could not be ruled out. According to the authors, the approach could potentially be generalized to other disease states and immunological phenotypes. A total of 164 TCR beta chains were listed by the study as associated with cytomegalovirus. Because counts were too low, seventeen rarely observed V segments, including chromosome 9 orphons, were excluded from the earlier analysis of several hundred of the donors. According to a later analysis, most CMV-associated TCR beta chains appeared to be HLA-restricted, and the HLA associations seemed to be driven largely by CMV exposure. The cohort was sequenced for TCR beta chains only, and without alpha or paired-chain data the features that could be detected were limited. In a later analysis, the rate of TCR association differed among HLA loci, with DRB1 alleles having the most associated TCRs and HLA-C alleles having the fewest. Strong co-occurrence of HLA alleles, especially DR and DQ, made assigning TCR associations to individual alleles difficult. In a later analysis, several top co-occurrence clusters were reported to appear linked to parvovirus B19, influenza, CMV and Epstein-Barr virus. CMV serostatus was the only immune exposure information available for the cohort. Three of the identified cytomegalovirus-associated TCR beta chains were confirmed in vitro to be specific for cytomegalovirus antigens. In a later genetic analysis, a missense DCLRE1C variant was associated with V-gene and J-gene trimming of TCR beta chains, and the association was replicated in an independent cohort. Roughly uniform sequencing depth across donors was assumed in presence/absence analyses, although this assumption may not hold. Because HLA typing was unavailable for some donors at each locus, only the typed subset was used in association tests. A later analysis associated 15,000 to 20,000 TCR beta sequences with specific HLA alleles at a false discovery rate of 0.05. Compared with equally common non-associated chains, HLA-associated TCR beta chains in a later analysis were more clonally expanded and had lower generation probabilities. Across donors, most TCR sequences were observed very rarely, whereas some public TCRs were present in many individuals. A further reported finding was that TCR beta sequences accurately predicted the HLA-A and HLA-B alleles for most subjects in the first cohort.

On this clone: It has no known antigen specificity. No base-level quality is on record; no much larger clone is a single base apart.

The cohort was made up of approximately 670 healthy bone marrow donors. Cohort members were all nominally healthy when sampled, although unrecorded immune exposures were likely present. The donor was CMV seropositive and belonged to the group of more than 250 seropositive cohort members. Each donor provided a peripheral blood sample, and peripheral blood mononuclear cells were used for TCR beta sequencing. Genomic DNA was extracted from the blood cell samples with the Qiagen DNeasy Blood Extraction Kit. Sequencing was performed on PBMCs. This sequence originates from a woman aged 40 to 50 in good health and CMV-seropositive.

Here the CDR3 is given as CASSVDPGVGTEAFF. The bases read TGTGCCAGCAGCGTCGACCCAGGGGTTGGCACTGAAGCTTTCTTT. This sequence uses TRBV7-2 and TRBJ1-1; the D region possibly corresponds to TRBD1 (6 bases align). V drops 5 bases and J drops 4 bases, leaving 17 bases in between. The CDR3 measures 15 amino acids from cysteine to phenylalanine. The retained sequence is limited to the CDR3, 45 bases, with the frame set at the first base. CDR1 SGHTA and CDR2 FQGNSA were looked up in the germline V gene. Extended through the reference TRBV7-2 and TRBJ1-1 proteins, this CDR3 yields the full variable domain: GAGVSQSPSNKVTEKGKDVELRCDPISGHTALYWYRQSLGQGLEFLIYFQGNSAPDKSGLPSDRFSAERTGGSVSTLTIQRTQQEDSAVYLCASSVDPGVGTEAFFGQGTRLTVV.